This T cell receptor (beta chain) emerged from a study of T cell clonotyping in hematopoietic cell transplantation. Documented time point: recipient sample about 28 days before transplant, after cytoreduction. This table comes from immunoSEQ multiplex PCR, and its TCRdb copy is limited to in-frame clones, with some not included. The table lists about 41,000 clones, around 84% of them singletons. This CDR3 is 15 amino acids long. V lost 4 bases and J lost 0, with 10 bases in between. Germline lookup yields CDR1 LGHNA and CDR2 YSLEER. This rearrangement joins TRBV4-3 to TRBJ1-5; D remains ambiguous. This TCR was sampled from a man aged 55-75 years with acute myeloid leukemia. Some clones in this sample may be carry-over from other donors' samples. Sequenced material: peripheral blood mononuclear cells, taken before stem cell transplant. The DNA for the CDR3 is TGCGCCAGCAGCCCTCAACTATATAGCAATCAGCCCCAGCATTTT. Its protein product is CASSPQLYSNQPQHF.